One and the same sample provided the 10 T cell receptor beta chains below, sequenced in a study of T cells in Graves' hyperthyroidism and ophthalmopathy. TCR beta CDR3 regions were amplified from RNA. When the TCR CDR3 underwent first-round RT-PCR, the HTBI primer set was used. TCRdb re-analysed the multiplex PCR reads in MiXCR, keeping a single row per CDR3 protein. Of about 840,000 distinct CDR3 sequences in the sample, 38% are singletons; the top ten hold approximately 8.7%. The sample taken for sequencing was blood. These receptors all come from a man aged 18 to 30 with Graves' hyperthyroidism.

The rearrangement links TRBV7-9 to TRBJ1-6, with a possible D match to TRBD1 (6 bases). Between the trimmed V and J ends, which lost 7 bases and 7 bases, there was a span of 11 bases. Per the germline V gene, CDR1 is SEHNR and CDR2 is FQNEAQ (reference sequence). The CDR3 runs to 13 residues. CDR3 sequence (DNA): TGTGCCAGCACCGTTGGACAGAATTCACCCCTCCACTTT. It translates to CASTVGQNSPLHF. Looking up the rest from reference TRBV7-9 and TRBJ1-6 gives the full variable domain: DTGVSQNPRHKITKRGQNVTFRCDPISEHNRLYWYRQTLGQGPEFLTYFQNEAQLEKSRLLSDRFSAERPKGSFSTLEIQRTEQGDSAMYLCASTVGQNSPLHFGNGTRLTVT.

In this sample, this clonotype turned up many times. This sequence joins TRBV7-8 and TRBJ1-3; D is unclear. V gave up 0 bases and J gave up 6 bases, with 12 bases separating them. The CDR3 extends over 15 amino acids. Germline loops: CDR1 SGHVS, CDR2 FQNEAQ. CDR3 in DNA: TGTGCCAGCAGCTTAGCGGCCAGCCGAGAAAACACCATATATTTT. Translation gives CASSLAASRENTIYF. The entire variable domain, with the rest obtained from reference TRBV7-8 and TRBJ1-3, is as follows: GAGVSQSPRYKVAKRGQDVALRCDPISGHVSLFWYQQALGQGPEFLTYFQNEAQLDKSGLPSDRFFAERPEGSVSTLKIQRTQQEDSAVYLCASSLAASRENTIYFGEGSWLTVV.

This clonotype was counted only a few times. The CDR3 is CASSSEQAPNTEAFF. The CDR3 bases are TGTGCCAGCAGTTCCGAACAGGCGCCGAACACTGAAGCTTTCTTT. This chain joins TRBV6-5 and TRBJ1-1; D perhaps matches TRBD1 (5 bases). The germline gives CDR1 MNHEY, CDR2 SVGAGI. Trimming took 4 bases from V and 1 from J, leaving 13 bases between them. The CDR3 is made up of 15 amino acids.

Comments on this clonotype: One junction end does not reproduce the germline sequence, and a read error may be involved. The rearrangement joins TRBV5-1 to TRBJ2-7; a weak D match, TRBD2 (5 bases). The germline V gene has CDR1 SGHRS and CDR2 YFSETQ. The CDR3 extends over 14 amino acids. CDR3 in DNA: TGCGCCAGCAACTTGTCGGGGAAACCCTACGAGCAGTACTTC. Amino acid sequence: CASNLSGKPYEQYF. Combining the CDR3 with reference TRBV5-1 and TRBJ2-7 gives the whole variable domain KAGVTQTPRYLIKTRGQQVTLSCSPISGHRSVSWYQQTPGQGLQFLFEYFSETQRNKGNFPGRFSGRQFSNSRSEMNVSTLELGDSALYLCASNLSGKPYEQYFGPGTRLTVT.

The chain couples TRBV5-1 to TRBJ1-1; unclear D gene. The CDR3 length is 15 residues. Germline V lookup: CDR1 SGHRS, CDR2 YFSETQ. The V end was cut by 1 base, the J end by 1 base, with 11 bases between. The DNA of the CDR3 is TGCGCCAGCAGCTTGAGGGTCGGCGAGAACACTGAAGCTTTCTTT. Its protein product is CASSLRVGENTEAFF.

This clonotype has ten or more counts. The CDR3 DNA is TGTGCCAGCAGCGTAGAAGACAGGGGCTATGGCTACACCTTC. Protein: CASSVEDRGYGYTF. The chain combines TRBV9 with TRBJ1-2, with 8 bases aligning to TRBD1. The CDR3 consists of 14 residues. V lost 0 bases, J lost 4 bases, and 2 bases stayed unmatched. The V gene's germline CDR1 is SGDLS and CDR2 YYNGEE. Drawing the rest from reference TRBV9 and TRBJ1-2, the complete variable domain is DSGVTQTPKHLITATGQRVTLRCSPRSGDLSVYWYQQSLDQGLQFLIQYYNGEERAKGNILERFSAQQFPDLHSELNLSSLELGDSALYFCASSVEDRGYGYTFGSGTRLTVV.

This clonotype was recorded a few times. This rearrangement joins TRBV2 to TRBJ1-5; D not resolved. The CDR3 runs to 14 residues. The germline V gene has CDR1 SNHLY and CDR2 FYNNEI. The V gene lost 5 bases and the J gene lost 4 bases, with 12 bases spanning the gap. The CDR3 sequence: CASSSQFGNQPQHF. For the CDR3, the DNA is TGTGCCAGCAGTTCGCAGTTTGGTAATCAGCCCCAGCATTTT.

The V and J genes are TRBV9 and TRBJ2-6; D possibly corresponds to TRBD1 (5 bases). The CDR3 extends over 16 amino acids. Germline values: CDR1 SGDLS, CDR2 YYNGEE. With 4 bases removed from V and 5 bases from J, the gap between germline ends came to 16 bases. Here the CDR3 reads CASSPATARWANVLTF. CDR3 nucleotide sequence: TGTGCCAGCAGCCCCGCGACAGCGCGCTGGGCCAACGTCCTGACTTTC.

The V and J genes are TRBV7-2 and TRBJ1-2; 10 nucleotides line up with TRBD1. The V segment lost 7 bases and the J segment 1 base; nucleotides outside the gene matches: 15. Germline V gives CDR1 SGHTA, CDR2 FQGNSA. The CDR3 consists of 18 residues. The CDR3 DNA follows: TGTGCCAGCACTTCCACCGGGACAGGGGACTTATTTAACTATGGCTACACCTTC. Protein product: CASTSTGTGDLFNYGYTF.

This clonotype was seen repeatedly, ten times or more. The rearrangement joins TRBV7-9 to TRBJ1-2; possibly TRBD1 for D (5 bases). The germline CDR1 and CDR2 sequences are SEHNR and FQNEAQ (reference sequence). The CDR3 loop spans 15 amino acids. The V and J ends lost 5 bases and 4 bases respectively, with 17 bases between them. DNA of the CDR3: TGTGCCAGCAGCACACGGGACGGATTTTTCTATGGCTACACCTTC. Its translation: CASSTRDGFFYGYTF.